These 10 T cell receptor beta chains share one sample of origin, sequenced in a study of T cells after somatic rescue of genetic block (dated by TCRdb to 2018 to 2021). The library was prepared using the immunoSEQ multiplex PCR assay. TCRdb stores this immuneACCESS table with in-frame sequences only. Part of the clones is absent; in the studies checked, under half of the shortfall reflects unresolved V genes, and no reason is known for the rest. This sample gives about 67,000 clones in total; 92% of them show up just once. The ten biggest clones cover around 3% of the sample. Sequencing was done on a sample of peripheral blood mononuclear cells (PBMCs). Every receptor here comes from a man aged 35-49 years.

The chain is built from TRBV6-1 and TRBJ2-3; D is undetermined. The CDR3 has 11 amino acids. The germline V gene encodes CDR1 MNHNS and CDR2 SASEGT. Trimming left V 6 bases short and J 6 bases short, with 7 bases between. The CDR3 loop reads CASSPSDTQYF. CDR3 bases: TGTGCCAGCAGCCCGTCGGATACGCAGTATTTT.

The chain employs TRBV18 and TRBJ1-1; D uncertain. This CDR3 contains 13 residues. Germline V gene data show CDR1 as KGHSH and CDR2 as LQKENI. Trimming removed 3 bases at V and 6 bases at J, with 11 bases between. CDR3 bases: TGTGCCAGCTCACCGGAAGGGTTCTCTGAAGCTTTCTTT. This gives the protein CASSPEGFSEAFF.

This chain uses TRBV18 with TRBJ1-1, with 11 bases lining up with TRBD1. The CDR3 totals 16 residues. V lost 5 bases and J lost 1; bases outside the gene matches: 6. CDR1 is KGHSH and CDR2 is LQKENI in the germline V gene. The CDR3 coding sequence is TGTGCCAGCTCAACCGGGACAGGGGGGGCGAACACTGAAGCTTTCTTT. It specifies CASSTGTGGANTEAFF. Using reference TRBV18 and TRBJ1-1 for the parts outside the CDR3, the full variable domain is NAGVMQNPRHLVRRRGQEARLRCSPMKGHSHVYWYRQLPEEGLKFMVYLQKENIIDESGMPKERFSAEFPKEGPSILRIQQVVRGDSAAYFCASSTGTGGANTEAFFGQGTRLTVV.

The chain recombines TRBV18 with TRBJ1-5, with 7 nucleotides matching TRBD1. The CDR3 is 16 amino acids. With V trimmed by 4 bases and J by 0 bases, 6 bases remained unmatched. Germline CDR1 reads KGHSH; CDR2 reads LQKENI. Here the CDR3 reads CASSQGTVNSNQPQHF. The CDR3 coding sequence is TGTGCCAGCTCACAAGGGACAGTTAATAGCAATCAGCCCCAGCATTTT.

This clone has just one count. The chain is built from TRBV4-1 and TRBJ2-3; D remains ambiguous. The CDR3 has 16 amino acids. Germline loops: CDR1 MGHRA, CDR2 YSYEKL. V dropped 0 bases and J dropped 9 bases, with 19 bases sitting between them. The CDR3 DNA follows: TGCGCCAGCAGCCAAGAGCGGAGCCCCGCACCCAGAACGCAGTATTTT. Its protein product is CASSQERSPAPRTQYF.

The chain uses TRBV27 and TRBJ1-5, with D possibly matching TRBD1 (5 bases). CDR3 length equals 14 residues. CDR1 MNHEY and CDR2 SMNVEV come from the germline V gene (reference sequence). Trimming left V 0 bases short and J 6 bases short, with 9 bases between. CDR3 sequence: CASSLSAGIQPQHF. The CDR3 DNA reads TGTGCCAGCAGTTTATCGGCAGGGATTCAGCCCCAGCATTTT.

The chain uses TRBV5-1 and TRBJ1-4; D is undetermined. V was trimmed by 2 bases and J by 8 bases, leaving 10 bases between them. The CDR3 is made up of 13 amino acids. Germline loops: CDR1 SGHRS, CDR2 YFSETQ. In nucleotides, the CDR3 is TGCGCCAGCAGCTTCGGACTCGAGGAAAAACTGTTTTTT. Its translation: CASSFGLEEKLFF.

The chain has TRBV13 and TRBJ2-3, with D uncertain. Trimming shortened V by 5 bases and J by 4 bases, and 4 bases separated the two germline ends. CDR3 length: 11 residues. CDR1 is PRHDT, CDR2 FYEKMQ, per germline (reference sequence). The CDR3 loop reads CASSPSDTQYF. DNA of the CDR3: TGTGCCAGCAGCCCCTCAGATACGCAGTATTTT.

V gene TRBV10-2 combines with J gene TRBJ1-4; no clear D gene. The germline V gene encodes CDR1 WSHSY and CDR2 SAAADI. The CDR3 is made up of 12 amino acids. The ends were cut back, 2 bases at V and 9 bases at J, with 7 bases in the middle. The CDR3 sequence: CASSEAGQKLFF. CDR3 coding DNA: TGCGCCAGCAGTGAGGCCGGACAAAAACTGTTTTTT.

The chain couples TRBV5-1 to TRBJ2-4; D remains ambiguous. The germline V and J ends were trimmed by 4 bases and 0 bases, with 8 bases remaining between them. The CDR3 sequence is 14 residues long. From germline, CDR1 is SGHRS and CDR2 YFSETQ. The CDR3 DNA follows: TGCGCCAGCAGCGTTGACCCAGCCAAAAACATTCAGTACTTC. Amino acid sequence: CASSVDPAKNIQYF.